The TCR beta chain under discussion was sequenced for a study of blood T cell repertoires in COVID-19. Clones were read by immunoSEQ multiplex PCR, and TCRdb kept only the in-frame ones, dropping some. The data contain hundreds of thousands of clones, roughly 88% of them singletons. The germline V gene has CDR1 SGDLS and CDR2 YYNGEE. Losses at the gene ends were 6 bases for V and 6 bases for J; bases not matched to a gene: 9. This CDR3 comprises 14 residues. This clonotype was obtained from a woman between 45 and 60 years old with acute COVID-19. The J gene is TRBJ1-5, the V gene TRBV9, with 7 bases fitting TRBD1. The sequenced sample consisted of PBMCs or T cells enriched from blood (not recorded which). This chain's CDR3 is CASNPGGRVQPQHF. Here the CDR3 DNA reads TGTGCCAGCAACCCAGGGGGGAGAGTTCAGCCCCAGCATTTT.